The 20 T cell receptor beta chains given below trace back to one sample, sequenced in a study of T cell responses to AZD1222 COVID-19 vaccine. Clones were sequenced by immunoSEQ multiplex PCR, and TCRdb holds only the in-frame ones, with some missing. Seen here are around 120,000 clones, roughly 91% observed once, and the top ten hold 4% to 6%. The material was peripheral blood, obtained 28 days after the second AZD1222 dose. The receptors derive from an adult who received the AZD1222 COVID-19 vaccine.

The gene calls are TRBV5-1 and TRBJ2-7; D is possibly TRBD1 or TRBD2 (5 bases each). Germline V gene data show CDR1 as SGHRS and CDR2 as YFSETQ. This CDR3 spans 14 amino acids. Trimming took off 5 bases at V and 2 bases at J, with 14 bases between the two ends. CDR3 DNA sequence: TGCGCCAGCAGTTCCGGGACCCCAACCTACGAGCAGTACTTC. As protein: CASSSGTPTYEQYF.

As concerns this clone: Other DNA sequences in the same sample also yield this CDR3. V usage is TRBV7-6 and J usage is TRBJ2-3; TRBD2 matches 11 bases. Germline V CDR1 and CDR2: SGHVS, FNYEAQ. The CDR3 is made up of 15 amino acids. The junction had 5 bases not matched to a gene; V was cut back by 5 bases and J by 4 bases. CDR3 in amino acids: CASSPLAGGADTQYF. The CDR3 DNA is TGTGCCAGCAGCCCCCTAGCGGGAGGTGCAGATACGCAGTATTTT. Based on the CDR3 plus reference TRBV7-6 and TRBJ2-3, the full variable domain is GAGVSQSPRYKVTKRGQDVALRCDPISGHVSLYWYRQALGQGPEFLTYFNYEAQQDKSGLPNDRFSAERPEGSISTLTIQRTEQRDSAMYRCASSPLAGGADTQYFGPGTRLTVL.

The chain carries TRBV7-8 and TRBJ1-2, with D tentatively TRBD1 (6 bases). V lost 1 base to trimming and J lost 4 bases, with 10 bases between them. Per the germline V gene, CDR1 is SGHVS and CDR2 is FQNEAQ. The length of the CDR3 is 14 residues. The CDR3 here is CASSLDDRSYGYTF. Here the CDR3 DNA reads TGTGCCAGCAGCTTAGACGACAGGAGCTATGGCTACACCTTC.

A single count supports this clone. The V gene is TRBV5-4, the J gene TRBJ2-5, with TRBD2 matching 9 bases. This CDR3 comprises 15 residues. V trimming: 0 bases; J trimming: 3 bases; junction bases outside the gene matches: 3. CDR1 SGHNT and CDR2 YYREEE come from the germline V gene (reference sequence). CDR3 sequence reads: CASSLDAGGKETQYF. Here the CDR3 DNA reads TGTGCCAGCAGCTTGGATGCGGGGGGGAAAGAGACCCAGTACTTC.

The chain links TRBV6-2 or TRBV6-3 to TRBJ2-1, with 9 bases aligning to TRBD1. The germline V gene has CDR1 MNHEY and CDR2 SVGEGT. The CDR3 sequence is 15 residues long. The V segment lost 2 bases and the J segment 6 bases; nucleotides outside the gene matches: 5. CDR3 amino acids: CASSYGQGTTNEQFF. Written as DNA, the CDR3 is TGTGCCAGCAGTTACGGACAGGGGACGACCAATGAGCAGTTCTTC.

The genes are TRBV6-5 and TRBJ1-2, with D possibly matching TRBD1 (5 bases). The length of the CDR3 is 14 residues. V dropped 5 bases and J dropped 0 bases, with 10 bases sitting between them. From germline, CDR1 is MNHEY and CDR2 SVGAGI. The CDR3 spells CASSPGGANYGYTF. The CDR3 coding sequence is TGTGCCAGCAGTCCGGGGGGAGCTAACTATGGCTACACCTTC.

The J gene is TRBJ1-5, the V gene TRBV19, with TRBD1 matching over 11 bases. The CDR3 consists of 19 residues. Unmatched junction bases numbered 11, after V lost 4 bases and J lost 0 bases. The germline V gene has CDR1 LNHDA and CDR2 SQIVND (reference sequence). The CDR3 nucleotides are TGTGCCAGTAGTAAACGGACAGGGGGCTTCTCATATAGCAATCAGCCCCAGCATTTT. Translated: CASSKRTGGFSYSNQPQHF.

On this clone itself: The junction departs from the called germline gene at one end, perhaps through a read error. The chain couples TRBV7-9 to TRBJ1-1; D is ambiguous. Germline CDR1 is SEHNR and CDR2 is FQNEAQ (reference sequence). This CDR3 comprises 14 residues. Here the CDR3 DNA reads TGTGCCAGCAGCCATCGGGCCCAGAACGCTGAAGCTTTCTTT. The encoded protein is CASSHRAQNAEAFF.

The genes are TRBV18 and TRBJ1-2; D is possibly TRBD1 (5 bases). Germline CDR1 KGHSH, CDR2 LQKENI. This CDR3 has 13 residues. The germline V and J ends were trimmed by 3 bases and 6 bases, with 11 bases remaining between them. This CDR3 reads CASSPREGDGYTF. In DNA form, the CDR3 reads TGTGCCAGCTCACCGCGGGAAGGGGATGGCTACACCTTC.

V gene TRBV6-5 combines with J gene TRBJ1-3; 7 nucleotides agree with TRBD1. This CDR3 comprises 14 residues. Trimming cost V 6 bases and J 0 bases; bases outside gene matches: 2. Germline V lookup: CDR1 MNHEY, CDR2 SVGAGI. The CDR3 spells CASSRDSSGNTIYF. The CDR3 nucleotides read TGTGCCAGCAGCCGGGACAGCTCTGGAAACACCATATATTTT.

This clone was seen only once. The chain employs TRBV20-1 and TRBJ2-1; TRBD2 matches 11 bases. J gave up 10 bases and V 3 bases, and 8 bases lay outside the gene matches. The CDR3 runs to 14 residues. In germline, CDR1 is DFQATT, CDR2 SNEGSKA (reference sequence). CDR3 DNA: TGCAGTGCTAGTCAAGGGGTAGCGGGAGGGGAGCAGTTCTTC. Translating gives CSASQGVAGGEQFF.

V is TRBV5-1 and J is TRBJ2-5; tentatively, D is TRBD1 (5 bases). The CDR3 is made up of 15 amino acids. Per germline, CDR1 SGHRS and CDR2 YFSETQ. Trimming removed 1 base at V and 4 bases at J, with 14 bases between. The DNA of the CDR3 is TGCGCCAGCAGCTTGTGGCAGGGTGGTGGAGAGACCCAGTACTTC. Protein sequence: CASSLWQGGGETQYF.

The rearrangement joins TRBV24-1 to TRBJ2-3, with D perhaps matching TRBD1 or TRBD2 (5 bases each). The CDR3 totals 14 residues. Germline V gives CDR1 KGHDR, CDR2 SFDVKD. V was trimmed by 5 bases and J by 5 bases, leaving 13 bases between them. The CDR3 spells CATSAGTPGDTQYF. The DNA of the CDR3 is TGTGCCACCAGTGCCGGGACCCCCGGAGATACGCAGTATTTT.

The chain has TRBV5-1 and TRBJ2-5; D uncertain. There are 15 residues in the CDR3. Trimming took off 7 bases at V and 2 bases at J, with 18 bases between the two ends. From germline, CDR1 is SGHRS and CDR2 YFSETQ. The CDR3 is CASRKTPMIQETQYF. The CDR3 nucleotides read TGCGCCAGCCGCAAAACCCCGATGATTCAAGAGACCCAGTACTTC.

The rearrangement links TRBV6-2 or TRBV6-3 to TRBJ1-1; maybe TRBD1 (5 bases). V shed 4 bases and J shed 4 bases, with 10 bases lying between them. The V gene's germline CDR1 is MNHEY and CDR2 SVGEGT. The CDR3 sequence is 13 residues long. The CDR3 here is CASSFRVRTEAFF. The CDR3 nucleotides are TGTGCCAGCAGTTTCAGGGTTCGCACTGAAGCTTTCTTT.

The genes are TRBV19 and TRBJ1-1; D is unclear. With 8 bases removed from V and 8 bases from J, the gap between germline ends came to 18 bases. The CDR3 is 13 residues long. CDR1 and CDR2 (germline): LNHDA, SQIVND (reference sequence). In nucleotides, the CDR3 is TGTGCCAGTTCCGACTTCGGGTGGAGGGAAGCTTTCTTT. Translated, it gives CASSDFGWREAFF.

The CDR3 region is CASSPLPGPSYEQYF. In nucleotides, the CDR3 is TGTGCCAGCTCACCCCTTCCAGGACCCTCCTACGAGCAGTACTTC. This rearrangement joins TRBV18 to TRBJ2-7; D unresolved. The length of the CDR3 is 15 residues. V lost 3 bases to trimming and J lost 0 bases, with 12 bases between them. In germline, CDR1 is KGHSH, CDR2 LQKENI.

V and J are TRBV19 and TRBJ2-3; no definite D call. CDR3 size: 14 residues. V was pared by 3 bases and J by 6 bases, with 13 bases between. CDR1 and CDR2 (germline): LNHDA, SQIVND (reference sequence). The DNA for the CDR3 is TGTGCCAGTAGTATGTCCCCGGGCCCCGATACGCAGTATTTT. It codes for CASSMSPGPDTQYF.

This clone was seen a single time. J is TRBJ2-3 and V is TRBV7-2; D possibly uses TRBD1 or TRBD2 (7 bases each). CDR1 is SGHTA and CDR2 is FQGNSA in the germline V gene. V was shortened by 5 bases and J by 5 bases, with 20 bases between the two germline ends. The CDR3 length is 16 residues. CDR3 in amino acids: CASSPGGGNRGDTQYF. The CDR3 DNA reads TGTGCCAGCAGCCCAGGGGGGGGCAATCGGGGAGATACGCAGTATTTT.

This clone has only one observation. V is TRBV29-1 and J is TRBJ2-7; D gene unclear. CDR3 length: 12 amino acids. Deletions cut 4 bases from V and 2 bases from J, with 9 bases between. Germline CDR1 SQVTM, CDR2 ANQGSEA. CDR3 sequence (DNA): TGCAGCGTTGGAGTAGGCCCCTACGAGCAGTACTTC. Amino acids: CSVGVGPYEQYF.